The present T cell receptor (beta chain) was sequenced within a study of CD4 T cells in relation to SARS-CoV-2 and coronaviruses. Study-wide background: PBMCs were cultured with antigen for over nine days before TCR beta sequencing.

Here immunoSEQ multiplex PCR was the method, and the copy in TCRdb shows in-frame clones only, minus some. This sample has 9,500 to 15,000 clones, with 60% to 80% found just once. This CDR3 spans 15 amino acids. Germline CDR1 is SGHRS and CDR2 is YFSETQ. The V gene lost 5 bases and the J gene lost 7 bases, with 19 bases spanning the gap. Unexposed donor CD4+ T cells date from about 2010-2018, before the COVID-19 pandemic. After about 11 days of culture, CD4+ T cells were isolated. Cultures held 1.5 million to 2.5 million PBMCs per well with approximately 9.8 IU/ml IL-2. Fresh IL-2 medium replaced half the medium on days 3 and 7. This clone was observed once. The antigen is unknown.

Sample: CD4+ T cells from PBMCs, cultured in vitro. The receptor comes from a human donor in good health. The chain is built from TRBV5-1 and TRBJ1-3; maybe TRBD1 (6 bases). CDR3 bases: TGCGCCAGCAGTCTCGAGGGGGGCTGGAGGAACACCATATATTTT. Protein: CASSLEGGWRNTIYF. Supplemented by reference TRBV5-1 and TRBJ1-3, the full variable domain reads KAGVTQTPRYLIKTRGQQVTLSCSPISGHRSVSWYQQTPGQGLQFLFEYFSETQRNKGNFPGRFSGRQFSNSRSEMNVSTLELGDSALYLCASSLEGGWRNTIYFGEGSWLTVV.